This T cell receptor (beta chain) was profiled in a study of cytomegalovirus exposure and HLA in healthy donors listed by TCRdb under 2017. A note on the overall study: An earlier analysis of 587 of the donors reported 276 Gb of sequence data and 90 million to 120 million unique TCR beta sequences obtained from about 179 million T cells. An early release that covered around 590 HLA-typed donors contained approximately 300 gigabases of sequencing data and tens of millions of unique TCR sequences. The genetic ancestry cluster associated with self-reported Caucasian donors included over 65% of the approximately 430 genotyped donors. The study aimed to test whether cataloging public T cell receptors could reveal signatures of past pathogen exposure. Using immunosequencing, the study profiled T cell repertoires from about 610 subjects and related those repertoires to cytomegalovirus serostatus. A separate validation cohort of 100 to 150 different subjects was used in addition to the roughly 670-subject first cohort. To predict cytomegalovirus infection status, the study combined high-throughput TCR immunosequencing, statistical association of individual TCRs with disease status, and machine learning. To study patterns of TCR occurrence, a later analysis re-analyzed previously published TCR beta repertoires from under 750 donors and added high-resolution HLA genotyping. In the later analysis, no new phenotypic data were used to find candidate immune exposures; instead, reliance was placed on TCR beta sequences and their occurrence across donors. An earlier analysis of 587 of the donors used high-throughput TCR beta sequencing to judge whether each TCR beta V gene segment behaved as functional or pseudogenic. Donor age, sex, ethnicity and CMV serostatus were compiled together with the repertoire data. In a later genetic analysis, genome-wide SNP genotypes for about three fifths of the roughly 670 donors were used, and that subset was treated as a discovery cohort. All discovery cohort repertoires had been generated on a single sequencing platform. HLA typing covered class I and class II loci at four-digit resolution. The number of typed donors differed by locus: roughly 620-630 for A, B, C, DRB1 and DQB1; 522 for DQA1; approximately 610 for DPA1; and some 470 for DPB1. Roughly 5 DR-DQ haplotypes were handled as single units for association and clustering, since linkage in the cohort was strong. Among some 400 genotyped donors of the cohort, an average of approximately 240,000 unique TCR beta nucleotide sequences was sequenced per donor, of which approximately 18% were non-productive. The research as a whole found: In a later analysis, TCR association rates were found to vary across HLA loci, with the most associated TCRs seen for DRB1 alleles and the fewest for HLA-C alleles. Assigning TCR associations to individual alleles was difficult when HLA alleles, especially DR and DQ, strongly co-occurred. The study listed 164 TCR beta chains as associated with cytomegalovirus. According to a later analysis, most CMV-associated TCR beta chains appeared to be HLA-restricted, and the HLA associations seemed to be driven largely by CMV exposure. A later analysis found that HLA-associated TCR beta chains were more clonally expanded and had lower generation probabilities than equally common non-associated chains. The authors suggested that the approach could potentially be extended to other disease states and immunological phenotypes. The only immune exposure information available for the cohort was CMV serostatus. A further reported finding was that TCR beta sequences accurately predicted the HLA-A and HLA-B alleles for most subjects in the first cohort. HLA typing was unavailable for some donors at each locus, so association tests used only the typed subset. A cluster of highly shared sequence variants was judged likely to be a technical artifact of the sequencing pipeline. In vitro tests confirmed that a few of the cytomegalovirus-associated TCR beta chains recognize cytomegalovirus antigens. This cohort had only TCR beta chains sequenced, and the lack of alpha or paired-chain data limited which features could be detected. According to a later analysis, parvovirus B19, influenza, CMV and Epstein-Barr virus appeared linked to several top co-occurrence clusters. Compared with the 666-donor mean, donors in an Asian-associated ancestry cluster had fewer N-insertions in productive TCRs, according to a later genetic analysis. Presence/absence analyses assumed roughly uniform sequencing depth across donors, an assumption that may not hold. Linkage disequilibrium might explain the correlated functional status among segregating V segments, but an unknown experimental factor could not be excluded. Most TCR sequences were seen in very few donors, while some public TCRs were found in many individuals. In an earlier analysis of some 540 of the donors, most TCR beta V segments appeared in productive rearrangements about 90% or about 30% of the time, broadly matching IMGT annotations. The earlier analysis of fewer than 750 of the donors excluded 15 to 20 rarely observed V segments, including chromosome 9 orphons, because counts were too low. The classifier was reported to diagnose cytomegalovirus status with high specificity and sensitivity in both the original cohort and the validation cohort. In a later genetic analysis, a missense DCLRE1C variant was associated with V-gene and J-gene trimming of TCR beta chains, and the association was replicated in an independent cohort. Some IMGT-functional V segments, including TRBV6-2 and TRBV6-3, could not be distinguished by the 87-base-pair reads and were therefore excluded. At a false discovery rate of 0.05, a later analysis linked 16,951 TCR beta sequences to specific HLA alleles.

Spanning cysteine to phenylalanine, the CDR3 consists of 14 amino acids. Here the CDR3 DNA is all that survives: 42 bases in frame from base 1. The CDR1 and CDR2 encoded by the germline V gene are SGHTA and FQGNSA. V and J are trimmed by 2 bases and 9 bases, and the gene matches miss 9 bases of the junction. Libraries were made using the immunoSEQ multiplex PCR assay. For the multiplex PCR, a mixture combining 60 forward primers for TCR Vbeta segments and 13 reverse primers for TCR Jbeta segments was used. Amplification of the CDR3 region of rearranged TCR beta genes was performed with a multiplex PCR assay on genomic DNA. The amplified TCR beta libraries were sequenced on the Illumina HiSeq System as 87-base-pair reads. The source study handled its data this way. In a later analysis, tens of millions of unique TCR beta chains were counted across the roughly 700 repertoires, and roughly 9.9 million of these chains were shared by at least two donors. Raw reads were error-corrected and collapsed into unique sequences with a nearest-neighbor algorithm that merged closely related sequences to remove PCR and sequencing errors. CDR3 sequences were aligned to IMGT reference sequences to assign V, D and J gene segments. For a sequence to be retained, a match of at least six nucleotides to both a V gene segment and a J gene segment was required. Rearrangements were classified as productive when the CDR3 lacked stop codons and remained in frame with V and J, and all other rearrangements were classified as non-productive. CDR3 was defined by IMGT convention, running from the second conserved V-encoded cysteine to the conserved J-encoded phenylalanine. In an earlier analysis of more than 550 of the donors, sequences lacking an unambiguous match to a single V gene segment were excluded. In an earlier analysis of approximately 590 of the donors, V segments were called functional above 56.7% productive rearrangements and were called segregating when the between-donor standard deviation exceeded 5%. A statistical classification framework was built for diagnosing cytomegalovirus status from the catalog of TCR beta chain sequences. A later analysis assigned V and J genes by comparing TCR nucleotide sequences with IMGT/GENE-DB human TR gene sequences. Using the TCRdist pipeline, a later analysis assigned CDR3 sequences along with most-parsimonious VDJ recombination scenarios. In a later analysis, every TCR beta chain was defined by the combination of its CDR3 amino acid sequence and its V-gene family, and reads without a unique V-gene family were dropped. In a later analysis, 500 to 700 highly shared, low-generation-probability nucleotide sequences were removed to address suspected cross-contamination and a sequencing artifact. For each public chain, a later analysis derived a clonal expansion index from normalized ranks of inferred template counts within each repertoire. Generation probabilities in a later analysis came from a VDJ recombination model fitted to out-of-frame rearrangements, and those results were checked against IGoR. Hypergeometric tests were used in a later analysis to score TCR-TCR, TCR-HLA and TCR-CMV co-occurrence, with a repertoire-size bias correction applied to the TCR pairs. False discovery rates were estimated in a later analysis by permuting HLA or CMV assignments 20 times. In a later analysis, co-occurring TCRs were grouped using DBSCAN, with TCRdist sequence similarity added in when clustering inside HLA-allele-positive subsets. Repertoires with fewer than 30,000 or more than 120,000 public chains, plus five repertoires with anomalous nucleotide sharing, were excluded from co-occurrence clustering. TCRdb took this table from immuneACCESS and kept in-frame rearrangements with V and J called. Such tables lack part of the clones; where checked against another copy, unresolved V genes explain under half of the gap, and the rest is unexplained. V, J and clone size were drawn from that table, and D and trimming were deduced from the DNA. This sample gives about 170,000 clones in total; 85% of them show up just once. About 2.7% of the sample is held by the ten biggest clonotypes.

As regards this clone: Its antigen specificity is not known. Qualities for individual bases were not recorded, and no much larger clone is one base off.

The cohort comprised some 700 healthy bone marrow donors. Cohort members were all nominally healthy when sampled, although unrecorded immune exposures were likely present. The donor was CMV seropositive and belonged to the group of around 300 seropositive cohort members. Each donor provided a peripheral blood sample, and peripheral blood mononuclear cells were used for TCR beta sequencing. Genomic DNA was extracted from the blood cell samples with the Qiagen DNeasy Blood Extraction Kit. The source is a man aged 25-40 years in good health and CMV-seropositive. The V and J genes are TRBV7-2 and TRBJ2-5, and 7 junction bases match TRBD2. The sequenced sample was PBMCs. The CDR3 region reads CASSLSPRAGPQYF. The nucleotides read TGTGCCAGCAGCTTAAGCCCGAGAGCGGGACCCCAGTACTTC.